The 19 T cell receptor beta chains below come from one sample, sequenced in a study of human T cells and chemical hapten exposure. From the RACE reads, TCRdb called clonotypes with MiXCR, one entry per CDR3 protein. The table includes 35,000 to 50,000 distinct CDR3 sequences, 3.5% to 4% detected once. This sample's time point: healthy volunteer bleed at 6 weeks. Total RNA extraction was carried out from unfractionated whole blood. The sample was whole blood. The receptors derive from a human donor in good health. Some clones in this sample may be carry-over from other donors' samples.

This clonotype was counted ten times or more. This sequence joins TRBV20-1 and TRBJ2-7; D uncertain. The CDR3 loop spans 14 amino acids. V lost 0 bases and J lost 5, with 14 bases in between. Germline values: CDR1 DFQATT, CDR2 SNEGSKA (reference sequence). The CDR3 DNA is TGCAGTGCTAGAGAGCTCAGGAGTTCACACGAGCAGTACTTC. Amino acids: CSARELRSSHEQYF.

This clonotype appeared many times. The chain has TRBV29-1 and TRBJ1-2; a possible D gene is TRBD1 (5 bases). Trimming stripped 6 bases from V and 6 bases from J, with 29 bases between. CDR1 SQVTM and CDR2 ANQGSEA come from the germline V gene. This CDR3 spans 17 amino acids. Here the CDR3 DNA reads TGCAGCGTCTTTGGATCGGGGCTAGGCCTTGGGGGTAATGGCTACACCTTC. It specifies CSVFGSGLGLGGNGYTF.

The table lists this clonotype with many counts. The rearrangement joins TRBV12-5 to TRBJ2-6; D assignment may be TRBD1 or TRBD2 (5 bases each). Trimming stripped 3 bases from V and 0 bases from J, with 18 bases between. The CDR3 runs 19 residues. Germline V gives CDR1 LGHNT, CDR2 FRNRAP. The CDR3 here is CASGFWTGTDSSGANVLTF. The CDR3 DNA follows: TGTGCTAGTGGTTTTTGGACCGGGACGGATTCCTCTGGGGCCAACGTCCTGACTTTC.

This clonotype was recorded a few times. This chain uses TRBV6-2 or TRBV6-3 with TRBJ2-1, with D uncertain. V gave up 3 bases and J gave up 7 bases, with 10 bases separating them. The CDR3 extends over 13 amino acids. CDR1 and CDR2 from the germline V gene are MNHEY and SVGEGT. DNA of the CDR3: TGTGCCAGCAGTTATCTTACCAGTAATGAGCAGTTCTTC. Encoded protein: CASSYLTSNEQFF.

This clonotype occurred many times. The CDR3 DNA follows: TGTGCCAGCAGTTTATCGCCTGCAAGTACCGGGAGCTATGGCTACACCTTC. It codes for CASSLSPASTGSYGYTF. The chain has TRBV27 and TRBJ1-2; D is undetermined. The length of the CDR3 is 17 residues. Germline V lookup: CDR1 MNHEY, CDR2 SMNVEV (reference sequence). V lost 0 bases and J 4 bases, leaving 18 bases between the germline ends.

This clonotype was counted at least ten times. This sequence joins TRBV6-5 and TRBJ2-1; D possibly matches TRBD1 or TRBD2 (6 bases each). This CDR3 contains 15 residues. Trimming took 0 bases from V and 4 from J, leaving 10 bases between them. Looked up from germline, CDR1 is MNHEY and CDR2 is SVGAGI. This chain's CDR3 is CASSYSRGEYNEQFF. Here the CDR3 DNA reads TGTGCCAGCAGTTACTCGAGGGGGGAATACAATGAGCAGTTCTTC.

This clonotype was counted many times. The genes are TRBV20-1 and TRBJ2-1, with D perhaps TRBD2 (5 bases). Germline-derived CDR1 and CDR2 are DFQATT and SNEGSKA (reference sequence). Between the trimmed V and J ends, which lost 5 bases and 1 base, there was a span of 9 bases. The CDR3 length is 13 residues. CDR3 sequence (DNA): TGCAGTGCTCCATCGGGATCCTACAATGAGCAGTTCTTC. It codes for CSAPSGSYNEQFF.

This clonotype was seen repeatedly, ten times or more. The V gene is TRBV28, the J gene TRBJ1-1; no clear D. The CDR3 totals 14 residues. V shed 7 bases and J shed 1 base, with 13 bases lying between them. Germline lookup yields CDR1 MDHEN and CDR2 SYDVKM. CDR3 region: CASTPAGRNTEAFF. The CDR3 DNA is TGTGCCAGCACCCCCGCCGGGAGGAACACTGAAGCTTTCTTT.

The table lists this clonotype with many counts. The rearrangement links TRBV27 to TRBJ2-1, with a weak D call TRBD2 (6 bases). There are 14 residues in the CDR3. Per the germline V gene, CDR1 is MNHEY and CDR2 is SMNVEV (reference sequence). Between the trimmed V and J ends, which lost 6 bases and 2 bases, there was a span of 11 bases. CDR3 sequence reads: CASRREATYNEQFF. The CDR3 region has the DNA TGTGCCAGCAGGAGGGAGGCCACCTACAATGAGCAGTTCTTC.

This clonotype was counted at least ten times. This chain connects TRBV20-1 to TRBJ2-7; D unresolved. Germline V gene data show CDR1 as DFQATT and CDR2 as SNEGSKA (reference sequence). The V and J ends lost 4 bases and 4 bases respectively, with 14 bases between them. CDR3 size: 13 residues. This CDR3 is CSAITPFEYEQYF. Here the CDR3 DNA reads TGCAGTGCTATTACCCCATTCGAGTACGAGCAGTACTTC.

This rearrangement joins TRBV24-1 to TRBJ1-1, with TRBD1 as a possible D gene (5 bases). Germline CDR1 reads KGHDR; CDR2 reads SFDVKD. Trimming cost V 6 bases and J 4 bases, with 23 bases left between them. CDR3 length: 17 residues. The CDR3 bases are TGTGCCACCAGTCGAGGAGGTGTAGGGGTGAGAGTCACTGAAGCTTTCTTT. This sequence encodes CATSRGGVGVRVTEAFF.

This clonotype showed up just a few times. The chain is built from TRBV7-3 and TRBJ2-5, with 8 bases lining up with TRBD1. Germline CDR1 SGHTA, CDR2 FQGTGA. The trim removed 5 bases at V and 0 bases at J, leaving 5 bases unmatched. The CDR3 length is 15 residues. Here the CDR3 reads CASSRQGYYQETQYF. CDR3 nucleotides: TGTGCCAGCAGCCGACAGGGGTACTACCAAGAGACCCAGTACTTC.

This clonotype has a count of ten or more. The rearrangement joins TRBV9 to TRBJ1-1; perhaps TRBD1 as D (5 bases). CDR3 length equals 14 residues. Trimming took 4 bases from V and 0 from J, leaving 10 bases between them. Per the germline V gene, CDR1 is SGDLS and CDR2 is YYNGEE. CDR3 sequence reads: CASSTGPMNTEAFF. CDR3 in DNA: TGTGCCAGCAGCACGGGACCGATGAACACTGAAGCTTTCTTT. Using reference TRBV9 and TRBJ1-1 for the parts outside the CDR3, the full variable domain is DSGVTQTPKHLITATGQRVTLRCSPRSGDLSVYWYQQSLDQGLQFLIQYYNGEERAKGNILERFSAQQFPDLHSELNLSSLELGDSALYFCASSTGPMNTEAFFGQGTRLTVV.

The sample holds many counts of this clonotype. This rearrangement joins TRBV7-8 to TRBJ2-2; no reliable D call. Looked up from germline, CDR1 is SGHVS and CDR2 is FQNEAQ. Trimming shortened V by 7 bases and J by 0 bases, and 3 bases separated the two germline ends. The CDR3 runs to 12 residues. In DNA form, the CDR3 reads TGTGCCAGCAAGACGAACACCGGGGAGCTGTTTTTT. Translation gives CASKTNTGELFF.

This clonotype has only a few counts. The CDR3 nucleotides are TGTGCCAGCAGCTTTGACAGGGGAAGGTACGAGCAGTACTTC. It codes for CASSFDRGRYEQYF. This sequence joins TRBV5-4 and TRBJ2-7, with 8 bases that match TRBD1. Germline CDR1 SGHNT, CDR2 YYREEE (reference sequence). The CDR3 has 14 residues. Trimming cost V 2 bases and J 4 bases; bases outside gene matches: 5.

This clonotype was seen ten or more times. The CDR3 loop is CASRMTGGLGAEAFF. The CDR3, as DNA: TGTGCCAGCAGGATGACTGGGGGGCTAGGGGCTGAAGCTTTCTTT. The chain has TRBV6-5 and TRBJ1-1; possible D gene TRBD1, 6 bases. The V gene's germline CDR1 is MNHEY and CDR2 SVGAGI. V gave up 6 bases and J gave up 6 bases, with 20 bases separating them. This CDR3 region has 15 residues.

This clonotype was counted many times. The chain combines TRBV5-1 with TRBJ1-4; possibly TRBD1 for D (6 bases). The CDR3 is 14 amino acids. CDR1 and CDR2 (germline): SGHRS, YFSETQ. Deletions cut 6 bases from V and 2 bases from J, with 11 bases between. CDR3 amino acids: CASTPDRTNEKLFF. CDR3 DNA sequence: TGCGCCAGCACTCCCGACAGGACTAATGAAAAACTGTTTTTT.

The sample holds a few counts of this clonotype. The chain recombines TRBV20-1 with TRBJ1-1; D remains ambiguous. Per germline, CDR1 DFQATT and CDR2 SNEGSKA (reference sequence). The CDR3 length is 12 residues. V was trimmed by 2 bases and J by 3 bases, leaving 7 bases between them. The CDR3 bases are TGCAGTGCTAGAATGGAGTACACTGAAGCTTTCTTT. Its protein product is CSARMEYTEAFF.

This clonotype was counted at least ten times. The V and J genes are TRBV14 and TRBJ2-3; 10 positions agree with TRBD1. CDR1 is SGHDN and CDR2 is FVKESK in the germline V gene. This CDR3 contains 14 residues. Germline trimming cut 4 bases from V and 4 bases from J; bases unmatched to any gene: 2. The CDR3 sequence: CASSRGQGADTQYF. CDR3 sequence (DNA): TGTGCCAGCAGCCGTGGACAGGGGGCAGATACGCAGTATTTT.